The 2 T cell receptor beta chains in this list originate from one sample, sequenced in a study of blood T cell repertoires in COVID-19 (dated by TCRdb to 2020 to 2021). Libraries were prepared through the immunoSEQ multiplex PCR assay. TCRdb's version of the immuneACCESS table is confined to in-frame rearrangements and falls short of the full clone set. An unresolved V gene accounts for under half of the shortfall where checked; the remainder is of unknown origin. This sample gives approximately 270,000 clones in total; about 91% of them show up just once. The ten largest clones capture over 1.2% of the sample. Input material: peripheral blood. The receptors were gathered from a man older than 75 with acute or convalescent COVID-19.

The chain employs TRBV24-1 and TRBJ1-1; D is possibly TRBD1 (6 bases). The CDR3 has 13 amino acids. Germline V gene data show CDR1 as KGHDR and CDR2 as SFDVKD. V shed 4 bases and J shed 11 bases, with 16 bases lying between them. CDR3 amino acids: CATSEGGGRAAFF. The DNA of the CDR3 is TGTGCCACCAGTGAAGGGGGAGGGCGGGCTGCTTTCTTT.

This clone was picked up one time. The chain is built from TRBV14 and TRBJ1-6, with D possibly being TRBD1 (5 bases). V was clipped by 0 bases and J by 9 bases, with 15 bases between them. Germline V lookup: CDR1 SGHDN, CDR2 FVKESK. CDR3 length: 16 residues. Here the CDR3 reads CASSQDYGRVGSPLHF. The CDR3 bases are TGTGCCAGCAGCCAAGATTACGGCAGGGTTGGTTCACCCCTCCACTTT.